The clone carrying this TCR beta chain was counted a single time. Its antigen is as yet unknown. The data were obtained in a study of shared clonotypes between healthy human individuals. General study results and limits: Among the subsets, naive ones generally showed larger estimated richness than memory ones. It was expected that sequencing depth would affect clonotype sharing among donors.

Produced via immunoSEQ multiplex PCR; TCRdb's table is partial and in-frame only. This table holds about 700,000 clones, over 65% found once. From germline, CDR1 is LGHNA and CDR2 YNFKEQ. This CDR3 region has 16 residues. Trimming stripped 0 bases from V and 3 bases from J, with 15 bases between. The sequence was collected from a woman younger than 45 in good health. This chain connects TRBV4-2 to TRBJ2-7; possible D gene TRBD2, 6 bases. Sequenced material: memory CD4+ T cells sorted from blood. Subset of the sample: CD45RA-negative fraction. The CDR3 here is CASSQDAVLANYEQYF. The CDR3 nucleotides are TGTGCCAGCAGCCAAGATGCGGTCCTAGCGAACTACGAGCAGTACTTC.